The rows below give T cell receptor beta chains drawn from one sample of a study of cytomegalovirus exposure and HLA in healthy donors. Clones were read by immunoSEQ multiplex PCR, and TCRdb kept only the in-frame ones, dropping some. The repertoire includes 110,000 or so clones, about 81% of them detected once, and about 2.2% sits in the top ten. What was sequenced was PBMCs. Source of these receptors: a young man in good health and CMV-seronegative. Each CDR3 is given with its conserved first and last residue. The order of the fields is J gene, clone size, V gene, CDR3 length, D gene, CDR3 protein, CDR3 DNA. The D gene is left open where the match is weak. Part of the rows lack a size; the others show once, few, many or a class for expanded clones.

>TRBJ2-5|once|TRBV6-6|15|TRBD1
CAIGIRQGKRETQYF
TGTGCCATTGGGATCCGACAGGGAAAAAGAGAGACCCAGTACTTC
>TRBJ2-2|.|TRBV28|17|.
CASSLVQRITNTGELFF
TGTGCCAGCAGTTTAGTTCAGCGGATTACGAACACCGGGGAGCTGTTTTTT
>TRBJ2-7|once|TRBV2|15|TRBD1
CAASLQGAPFYEQYF
TGTGCCGCCTCCCTACAGGGGGCCCCTTTCTACGAGCAGTACTTC
>TRBJ2-7|.|TRBV27|15|TRBD2
CASSLSGTSAYEQYF
TGTGCCAGCAGTCTATCCGGGACTAGCGCTTACGAGCAGTACTTC
>TRBJ1-1|.|TRBV7-3|13|.
CASSAPGATEAFF
TGTGCCAGCAGCGCTCCAGGGGCCACTGAAGCTTTCTTT
>TRBJ2-3|.|TRBV18|14|.
CASSPENAGDTQYF
TGTGCCAGCTCACCAGAGAACGCCGGGGATACGCAGTATTTT
>TRBJ2-3|.|TRBV5-4|18|TRBD2
CASSPGTSGGAGTDTQYF
TGTGCCAGCAGCCCCGGGACTAGCGGGGGGGCGGGCACAGATACGCAGTATTTT
>TRBJ2-5|.|TRBV7-9|13|.
CASSQRPAETQYF
TGTGCCAGCAGCCAGCGCCCAGCGGAGACCCAGTACTTC
>TRBJ2-7|.|TRBV18|15|TRBD1
CASSQPGQGGYEQYF
TGTGCCAGCTCACAACCGGGACAGGGAGGATACGAGCAGTACTTC
>TRBJ2-1|.|TRBV18|17|TRBD2
CASSSTSGGPSHNEQFF
TGTGCCAGCTCTTCGACCTCGGGGGGGCCCTCCCACAATGAGCAGTTCTTC
>TRBJ2-7|once|TRBV9|13|.
CASSVDDIYEQYF
TGTGCCAGCAGCGTAGACGACATCTACGAGCAGTACTTC
>TRBJ2-7|.|TRBV4-1|14|.
CASSQDFTGREQYF
TGCGCCAGCAGCCAAGATTTTACAGGACGAGAGCAGTACTTC
>TRBJ1-5|.|TRBV19|14|.
CASSISGDNQPQHF
TGTGCCAGTAGTATATCGGGGGACAATCAGCCCCAGCATTTT
>TRBJ2-1|once|TRBV7-9|18|.
CASSPVGSPTQSYNEQFF
TGTGCCAGCAGCCCCGTAGGGAGCCCGACCCAATCCTACAATGAGCAGTTCTTC
>TRBJ2-7|.|TRBV28|15|.
CASSSAETASYEQYF
TGTGCCAGCAGTTCAGCTGAGACAGCTTCCTACGAGCAGTACTTC
>TRBJ2-1|.|TRBV7-2|14|TRBD2
CASSRETSYNEQFF
TGTGCCAGCAGCCGGGAGACTAGCTATAATGAGCAGTTCTTC
>TRBJ2-5|.|TRBV30|13|.
CAWSDRGSGTQYF
TGTGCCTGGAGTGATCGGGGGTCAGGTACCCAGTACTTC
>TRBJ1-3|.|TRBV30|13|TRBD1
CAWAPGQGNTIYF
TGTGCCTGGGCTCCGGGACAGGGAAACACCATATATTTT
>TRBJ2-7|.|TRBV27|14|.
CASSSPGSSYEQYF
TGTGCCAGCAGTTCCCCGGGAAGCTCCTACGAGCAGTACTTC
>TRBJ2-1|once|TRBV18|16|TRBD2
CASSPRTSGGAVEQFF
TGTGCCAGCTCACCTCGGACTAGCGGGGGGGCGGTTGAGCAGTTCTTC
>TRBJ1-1|.|TRBV7-9|15|.
CASSPSEGIGTEAFF
TGTGCCAGCAGCCCCTCGGAGGGGATCGGCACTGAAGCTTTCTTT
>TRBJ2-1|.|TRBV5-1|13|.
CASSERFGDEQFF
TGCGCCAGCAGCGAGCGTTTTGGCGATGAGCAGTTCTTC
>TRBJ1-1|.|TRBV9|17|.
CASSAEGVIGIHTEAFF
TGTGCCAGCAGCGCCGAGGGAGTAATTGGGATCCACACTGAAGCTTTCTTT